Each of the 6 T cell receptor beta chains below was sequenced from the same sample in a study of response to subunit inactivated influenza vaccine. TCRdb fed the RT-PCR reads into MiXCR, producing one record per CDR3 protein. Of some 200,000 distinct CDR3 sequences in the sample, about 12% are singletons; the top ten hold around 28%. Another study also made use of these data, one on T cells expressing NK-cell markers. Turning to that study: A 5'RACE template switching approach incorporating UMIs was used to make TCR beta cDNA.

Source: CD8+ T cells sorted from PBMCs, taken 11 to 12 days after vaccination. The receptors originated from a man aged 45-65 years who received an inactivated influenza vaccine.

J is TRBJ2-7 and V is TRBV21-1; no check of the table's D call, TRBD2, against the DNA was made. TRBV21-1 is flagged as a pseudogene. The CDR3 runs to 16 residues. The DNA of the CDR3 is TGTGCCAGCAGCAAAGGGGCCAGCGGGAGCCCCTACGAGCAGTACTTC. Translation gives CASSKGASGSPYEQYF.

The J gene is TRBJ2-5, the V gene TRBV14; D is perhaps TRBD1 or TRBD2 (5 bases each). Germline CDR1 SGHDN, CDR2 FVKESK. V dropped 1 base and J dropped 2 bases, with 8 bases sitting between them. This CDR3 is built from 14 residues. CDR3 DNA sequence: TGTGCCAGCAGCCAAGCGGGGCCTCAAGAGACCCAGTACTTC. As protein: CASSQAGPQETQYF.

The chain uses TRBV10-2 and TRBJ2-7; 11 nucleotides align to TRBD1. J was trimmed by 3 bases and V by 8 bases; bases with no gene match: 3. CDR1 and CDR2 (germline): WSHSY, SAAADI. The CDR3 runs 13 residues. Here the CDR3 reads CASGTGGLYEQYF. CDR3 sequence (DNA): TGCGCCAGCGGGACAGGGGGACTCTACGAGCAGTACTTC.

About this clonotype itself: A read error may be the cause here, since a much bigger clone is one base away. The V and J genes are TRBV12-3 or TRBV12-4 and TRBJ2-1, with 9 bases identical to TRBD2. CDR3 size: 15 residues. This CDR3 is CASSPLAGSFNEQFF. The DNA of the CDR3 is TGTGCCAGCAGCCCCCTAGCGGGATCCTTCAATGAGCAGTTCTTC.

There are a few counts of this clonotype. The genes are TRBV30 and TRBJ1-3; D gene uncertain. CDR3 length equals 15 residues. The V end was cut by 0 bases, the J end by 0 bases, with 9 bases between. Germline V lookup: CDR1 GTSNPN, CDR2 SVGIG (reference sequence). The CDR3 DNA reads TGTGCCTGGAGTGTGGGCATCAACTCTGGAAACACCATATATTTT. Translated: CAWSVGINSGNTIYF.

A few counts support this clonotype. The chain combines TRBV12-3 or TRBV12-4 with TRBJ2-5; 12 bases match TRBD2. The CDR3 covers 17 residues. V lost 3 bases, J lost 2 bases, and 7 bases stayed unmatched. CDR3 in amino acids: CASSLTLAGGEQETQYF. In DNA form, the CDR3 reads TGTGCCAGCAGTTTGACCCTAGCGGGGGGGGAACAAGAGACCCAGTACTTC.